Below are 32 T cell receptor beta chains sequenced from a single sample in a study of blood T cells in healthy people across ages. It was with a sample-barcoded 5' primer and a J-beta primer mix that a second PCR of roughly 7 to 12 cycles was run. A single record per CDR3 protein comes from TCRdb applying MiXCR to the 5' RACE reads. The sample holds roughly 2 million distinct CDR3 sequences; roughly 52% are singletons and the top ten take more than 2%. The sequenced material came from blood. These receptors came from a woman aged 40 to 49 in good health.

This clonotype was seen a few times. V gene TRBV7-2 combines with J gene TRBJ2-7, with D unresolved. V was clipped by 1 base and J by 3 bases, with 13 bases between them. The CDR3 is made up of 15 amino acids. The germline V gene encodes CDR1 SGHTA and CDR2 FQGNSA. This CDR3 reads CASSLEAGDHYEQYF. Here the CDR3 DNA reads TGTGCCAGCAGCTTAGAGGCTGGTGACCACTACGAGCAGTACTTC.

This clonotype turned up a few times. The germline gene is not matched at one end of the junction; a read error may be the cause. The CDR3 spells CASSLAAYQETQYF. CDR3 in DNA: TGTGCCAGCAGTTTAGCGGCGTACCAAGAGACCCAGTACTTC. This chain connects TRBV7-9 to TRBJ2-5; D possibly corresponds to TRBD2 (6 bases). The CDR3 extends over 14 amino acids. Germline CDR1 and CDR2: SEHNR and FQNEAQ (reference sequence). The variable domain in full, completed from reference TRBV7-9 and TRBJ2-5, reads DTGVSQNPRHKITKRGQNVTFRCDPISEHNRLYWYRQTLGQGPEFLTYFQNEAQLEKSRLLSDRFSAERPKGSFSTLEIQRTEQGDSAMYLCASSLAAYQETQYFGPGTRLLVL.

The chain links TRBV6-2 or TRBV6-3 to TRBJ2-5; unclear D gene. Deletions cut 5 bases from V and 3 bases from J, with 19 bases between. The CDR3 has 16 amino acids. Germline CDR1 reads MNHEY; CDR2 reads SVGEGT. The CDR3 sequence: CASSRQGGVSKETQYF. The DNA of the CDR3 is TGTGCCAGCAGTCGCCAAGGTGGGGTCTCAAAAGAGACCCAGTACTTC.

This rearrangement joins TRBV28 to TRBJ1-2, with D perhaps TRBD1 (6 bases). The CDR3 runs to 10 residues. The germline V gene encodes CDR1 MDHEN and CDR2 SYDVKM. V was shortened by 8 bases and J by 10 bases, with 11 bases between the two germline ends. The CDR3 DNA sequence: TGTGCCAGCCGGAGACAGGCCTACACCTTC. Translated, it gives CASRRQAYTF.

The chain has TRBV7-2 and TRBJ2-3, with TRBD1 matching over 8 bases. The CDR3 has 18 amino acids. Germline-derived CDR1 and CDR2 are SGHTA and FQGNSA. V was clipped by 4 bases and J by 0 bases; unmatched bases: 12. The chain's CDR3 is CASSSYPGQDPSTDTQYF. The CDR3 DNA is TGTGCCAGCAGCTCCTATCCGGGACAGGACCCTAGCACAGATACGCAGTATTTT.

This clonotype has just a few counts. The rearrangement joins TRBV14 to TRBJ2-1, with 8 bases aligning to TRBD1. The junction had 2 bases not matched to a gene; V was cut back by 4 bases and J by 6 bases. Germline CDR1 is SGHDN and CDR2 is FVKESK. CDR3 length equals 13 residues. The CDR3 region is CASSRGTGNEQFF. In nucleotides, the CDR3 is TGTGCCAGCAGCCGAGGGACAGGCAATGAGCAGTTCTTC. The variable domain in full, completed from reference TRBV14 and TRBJ2-1, reads EAGVTQFPSHSVIEKGQTVTLRCDPISGHDNLYWYRRVMGKEIKFLLHFVKESKQDESGMPNNRFLAERTGGTYSTLKVQPAELEDSGVYFCASSRGTGNEQFFGPGTRLTVL.

This clonotype was seen a few times. The rearrangement uses TRBV6-6 and TRBJ2-3; 8 positions match TRBD1. Germline V gene sequence: CDR1 MNHNY, CDR2 SVGAGI (reference sequence). Unmatched junction bases numbered 4, after V lost 4 bases and J lost 4 bases. The CDR3 runs 14 residues. CDR3 bases: TGTGCCAGCAGTTCGACAGGGGAGTCAGATACGCAGTATTTT. This encodes CASSSTGESDTQYF.

The chain has TRBV20-1 and TRBJ2-7; 9 positions agree with TRBD1. CDR3 size: 16 residues. Germline CDR1 is DFQATT and CDR2 is SNEGSKA (reference sequence). V was clipped by 6 bases and J by 2 bases; unmatched bases: 14. In DNA form, the CDR3 reads TGCAGTGCCATCAAGAAACCGGGACAGGGACCCTACGAGCAGTACTTC. It is translated as CSAIKKPGQGPYEQYF.

Comments on this clonotype: A much larger clone differs by one base, so this may be a read error. This chain links TRBV7-2 with TRBJ1-2; 7 bases are shared with TRBD1. V was pared by 4 bases and J by 12 bases, with 14 bases of the junction left unmatched. CDR3 length: 14 residues. Germline CDR1 and CDR2: SGHTA and FQGNSA. CDR3 nucleotide sequence: TGTGCCAGCAGCTCCGACAGGGTGTTGCACGGCAACACCTTC. Translation gives CASSSDRVLHGNTF. The full variable domain, with the rest looked up from reference TRBV7-2 and TRBJ1-2, is GAGVSQSPSNKVTEKGKDVELRCDPISGHTALYWYRQSLGQGLEFLIYFQGNSAPDKSGLPSDRFSAERTGGSVSTLTIQRTQQEDSAVYLCASSSDRVLHGNTFGSGTRLTVV.

This clonotype turned up a few times. The rearrangement links TRBV5-4 to TRBJ2-4, with D possibly matching TRBD1 (5 bases). The J call may be in error: the DNA end matches TRBJ2-7 better. Germline assignment: CDR1 SGHNT and CDR2 YYREEE (reference sequence). CDR3 length: 16 residues. The CDR3 DNA reads TGTGCCAGCAGCTTGGGGGGCGCAGGACACAGCTACGAGCAGTACTTC. This gives the protein CASSLGGAGHSYEQYF.

A note on this clonotype: Germline and junction disagree at one end, which may indicate a read error. V is TRBV7-9 and J is TRBJ1-2, with D possibly matching TRBD1 (5 bases). CDR1 and CDR2 (germline): SEHNR, FQNEAQ (reference sequence). The CDR3 runs to 15 residues. The CDR3: CVSSSADKPYYGYTF. DNA of the CDR3: TGTGTCAGCAGCTCGGCGGACAAACCGTACTATGGCTACACCTTC.

The chain is built from TRBV7-8 and TRBJ2-1; D perhaps matches TRBD2 (5 bases). CDR3 length: 16 residues. Germline V gives CDR1 SGHVS, CDR2 FQNEAQ. V was cut by 5 bases and J by 6 bases, with 20 bases left in between. CDR3 amino acids: CASSRGVSSVGNEQFF. Here the CDR3 DNA reads TGTGCCAGCAGCCGGGGAGTTTCTTCCGTGGGCAATGAGCAGTTCTTC.

The table lists this clonotype with a few counts. The chain employs TRBV20-1 and TRBJ2-1; D is undetermined. Trimming took off 3 bases at V and 2 bases at J, with 11 bases between the two ends. Per germline, CDR1 DFQATT and CDR2 SNEGSKA (reference sequence). The CDR3 contains 14 residues. CDR3: CSASLQSAYNEQFF. Here the CDR3 DNA reads TGCAGTGCTAGTCTCCAGTCGGCCTACAATGAGCAGTTCTTC.

The chain recombines TRBV7-9 with TRBJ2-3; TRBD2 aligns across 13 bases. The trim removed 5 bases at V and 3 bases at J, leaving 14 bases unmatched. This CDR3 region has 19 residues. Germline V gene sequence: CDR1 SEHNR, CDR2 FQNEAQ (reference sequence). Written as DNA, the CDR3 is TGTGCCAGCAGCCCCGGACTAGCGGGGGTATTGGGAGGAACAGATACGCAGTATTTT. Translation: CASSPGLAGVLGGTDTQYF.

The chain joins TRBV20-1 to TRBJ1-6; D possibly corresponds to TRBD1 (5 bases). Trimming took off 3 bases at V and 12 bases at J, with 21 bases between the two ends. Germline V gene data show CDR1 as DFQATT and CDR2 as SNEGSKA (reference sequence). The CDR3 loop spans 15 amino acids. The DNA for the CDR3 is TGCAGTGCTAGGGTCCCGGACCTCAGGGCCGGACCCCTCCACTTT. Translation: CSARVPDLRAGPLHF.

V gene TRBV5-1 combines with J gene TRBJ2-6, with no clear D. CDR3 length: 16 residues. Germline CDR1 and CDR2: SGHRS and YFSETQ. V gave up 5 bases and J gave up 0 bases, with 12 bases separating them. This chain's CDR3 is CASSRAFYSGANVLTF. CDR3 in DNA: TGCGCCAGCAGTCGGGCCTTCTACTCTGGGGCCAACGTCCTGACTTTC. The variable domain in full, with the rest retrieved from reference TRBV5-1 and TRBJ2-6, is KAGVTQTPRYLIKTRGQQVTLSCSPISGHRSVSWYQQTPGQGLQFLFEYFSETQRNKGNFPGRFSGRQFSNSRSEMNVSTLELGDSALYLCASSRAFYSGANVLTFGAGSRLTVL.

In DNA form, the CDR3 reads TGTGCCAGCAGCCACGGGACAGGGTACGGCTATGGCTACACCTTC. Translated, it gives CASSHGTGYGYGYTF. The chain joins TRBV3-1 to TRBJ1-2; 9 positions match TRBD1. This CDR3 has 15 residues. Germline V gene lookup returns CDR1 LGHDT and CDR2 YNNKEL (reference sequence). V dropped 3 bases and J dropped 4; count of bases not matched to a gene: 6.

J is TRBJ1-1 and V is TRBV27; 7 bases agree with TRBD1. Germline values: CDR1 MNHEY, CDR2 SMNVEV (reference sequence). The V gene end was trimmed by 6 bases and the J gene end by 7 bases; junction bases not matched to a gene: 11. This CDR3 is 14 amino acids long. CDR3 region: CASSTRTGAIEAFF. The CDR3 DNA is TGTGCCAGCAGCACGAGGACAGGAGCGATTGAAGCTTTCTTT.

The chain joins TRBV28 to TRBJ1-6; D possibly corresponds to TRBD1 (6 bases). From germline, CDR1 is MDHEN and CDR2 SYDVKM. The CDR3 length is 19 residues. V was shortened by 1 base and J by 0 bases, with 16 bases between the two germline ends. CDR3: CASSLLGAGVSSYNSPLHF. The CDR3 DNA reads as TGTGCCAGCAGTTTATTGGGGGCAGGCGTGAGCTCCTATAATTCACCCCTCCACTTT.

This clonotype was seen only a few times. The chain carries TRBV7-2 and TRBJ2-5; weak D call: TRBD2 (6 bases). The CDR3 runs 14 residues. Germline CDR1 is SGHTA and CDR2 is FQGNSA. The V and J ends lost 4 bases and 5 bases respectively, with 14 bases between them. The CDR3 bases are TGTGCCAGCAGCTCCAAACTAGCAACGGAGACCCAGTACTTC. Encoded protein: CASSSKLATETQYF.

The J gene is TRBJ1-2, the V gene TRBV18; D not resolved. Trimming shortened V by 6 bases and J by 0 bases, and 11 bases separated the two germline ends. The CDR3 is made up of 14 amino acids. Germline CDR1 is KGHSH and CDR2 is LQKENI. CDR3 residues: CASSKDAANYGYTF. CDR3 nucleotide sequence: TGTGCCAGCTCGAAGGACGCAGCTAACTATGGCTACACCTTC.

The chain carries TRBV7-9 and TRBJ1-5; no reliable D call. CDR1 and CDR2 (germline): SEHNR, FQNEAQ (reference sequence). The CDR3 length is 14 residues. V lost 5 bases to trimming and J lost 4 bases, with 12 bases between them. CDR3 nucleotides: TGTGCCAGCAGCGCCAGCCCCGGGAATCAGCCCCAGCATTTT. It codes for CASSASPGNQPQHF.

This clonotype was counted a few times. V is TRBV29-1 and J is TRBJ2-1, with 7 bases identical to TRBD1. This CDR3 region has 14 residues. Germline-derived CDR1 and CDR2 are SQVTM and ANQGSEA. The junction had 7 bases not matched to a gene; V was cut back by 3 bases and J by 5 bases. DNA for the CDR3: TGCAGCGTTGAGAAGGGGGCCGGTCACAATGAGCAGTTCTTC. It is translated as CSVEKGAGHNEQFF.

To note about this clonotype: A much larger clone differs by one base, so this may be a read error. The chain employs TRBV18 and TRBJ2-1; 8 bases align to TRBD2. Germline-derived CDR1 and CDR2 are KGHSH and LQKENI. J lost 7 bases, V lost 6 bases, and 17 bases had no gene match. The CDR3 consists of 17 residues. The CDR3 sequence: CASSALNNRGGKNEQFF. The CDR3 DNA reads TGTGCCAGCTCCGCACTGAATAATCGCGGGGGGAAGAATGAGCAGTTCTTC. Full variable domain (rest looked up from reference TRBV18 and TRBJ2-1): NAGVMQNPRHLVRRRGQEARLRCSPMKGHSHVYWYRQLPEEGLKFMVYLQKENIIDESGMPKERFSAEFPKEGPSILRIQQVVRGDSAAYFCASSALNNRGGKNEQFFGPGTRLTVL.

V gene TRBV5-1 combines with J gene TRBJ2-7; 7 bases agree with TRBD2. The germline V gene encodes CDR1 SGHRS and CDR2 YFSETQ. Trimming removed 0 bases from V and 5 bases from J; junction bases left unmatched: 5. The CDR3 sequence is 14 residues long. CDR3 sequence: CASSLVGLADEQYF. The CDR3 DNA reads as TGCGCCAGCAGCTTGGTAGGGCTAGCGGACGAGCAGTACTTC. The whole variable domain, remainder taken from reference TRBV5-1 and TRBJ2-7, is KAGVTQTPRYLIKTRGQQVTLSCSPISGHRSVSWYQQTPGQGLQFLFEYFSETQRNKGNFPGRFSGRQFSNSRSEMNVSTLELGDSALYLCASSLVGLADEQYFGPGTRLTVT.

V and J are TRBV12-3 or TRBV12-4 and TRBJ2-1; no firm D call. With 3 bases removed from V and 11 bases from J, the gap between germline ends came to 8 bases. The CDR3 loop spans 11 amino acids. CDR3 sequence: CASSFRAQQFF. The CDR3 DNA reads TGTGCCAGCAGTTTCCGGGCCCAGCAGTTCTTC.

This chain connects TRBV3-1 to TRBJ1-2, with D hard to call. This CDR3 region has 14 residues. CDR1 and CDR2 (germline): LGHDT, YNNKEL (reference sequence). Trimming left V 0 bases short and J 8 bases short, with 13 bases between. CDR3 residues: CASSQERITRGYTF. Written as DNA, the CDR3 is TGTGCCAGCAGCCAAGAGCGGATAACGAGAGGCTACACCTTC.

In its sample, this clonotype was seen a few times. The genes are TRBV6-2 or TRBV6-3 and TRBJ2-7; D possibly corresponds to TRBD1 (5 bases). V was cut by 4 bases and J by 3 bases, with 13 bases left in between. This CDR3 comprises 14 residues. The germline V gene has CDR1 MNHEY and CDR2 SVGEGT. CDR3 loop: CASSLGARNYEQYF. The CDR3 region has the DNA TGTGCCAGCAGTTTAGGGGCCAGAAACTACGAGCAGTACTTC.

The chain is built from TRBV27 and TRBJ2-3; D remains unclear. CDR3 length: 16 amino acids. CDR1 and CDR2 from the germline V gene are MNHEY and SMNVEV (reference sequence). Trimming left V 2 bases short and J 0 bases short, with 12 bases between. The CDR3 DNA is TGTGCCAGCAGTTTACAACACCCCTCTAGCACAGATACGCAGTATTTT. Its protein is CASSLQHPSSTDTQYF.

The chain carries TRBV6-2 or TRBV6-3 and TRBJ2-3; the D gene could be TRBD1 or TRBD2 (6 bases each). This CDR3 contains 15 residues. V dropped 4 bases and J dropped 1 base, with 12 bases sitting between them. From germline, CDR1 is MNHEY and CDR2 SVGEGT. The CDR3 spells CASSWGAVGTDTQYF. DNA of the CDR3: TGTGCCAGCAGTTGGGGGGCAGTGGGCACAGATACGCAGTATTTT.

V is TRBV7-2 and J is TRBJ1-4, with D possibly being TRBD1 (5 bases). The CDR3 has 14 residues. In germline, CDR1 is SGHTA, CDR2 FQGNSA. Trimming took off 8 bases at V and 0 bases at J, with 10 bases between the two ends. In DNA form, the CDR3 reads TGTGCCAGCTCCCGGGACTCAACTAATGAAAAACTGTTTTTT. It encodes CASSRDSTNEKLFF.

The rearrangement joins TRBV5-1 to TRBJ2-3; 9 bases line up with TRBD2. CDR1 and CDR2 from the germline V gene are SGHRS and YFSETQ. The CDR3 contains 16 residues. J was trimmed by 11 bases and V by 4 bases; bases with no gene match: 17. Written as DNA, the CDR3 is TGCGCCAGCAGCCCAGGGGCTAGCGGGGCGACGTTGGGGCAGTATTTT. Protein product: CASSPGASGATLGQYF.